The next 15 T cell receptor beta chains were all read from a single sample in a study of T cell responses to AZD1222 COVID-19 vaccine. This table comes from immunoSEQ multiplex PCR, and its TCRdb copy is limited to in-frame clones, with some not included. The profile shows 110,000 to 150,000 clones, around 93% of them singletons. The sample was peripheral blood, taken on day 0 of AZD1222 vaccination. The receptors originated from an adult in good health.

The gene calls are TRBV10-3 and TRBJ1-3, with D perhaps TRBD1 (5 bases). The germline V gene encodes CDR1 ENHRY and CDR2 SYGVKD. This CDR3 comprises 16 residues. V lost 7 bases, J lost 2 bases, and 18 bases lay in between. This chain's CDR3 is CAIIPTGGLPGNTIYF. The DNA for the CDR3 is TGTGCCATCATACCAACAGGAGGCCTTCCTGGAAACACCATATATTTT.

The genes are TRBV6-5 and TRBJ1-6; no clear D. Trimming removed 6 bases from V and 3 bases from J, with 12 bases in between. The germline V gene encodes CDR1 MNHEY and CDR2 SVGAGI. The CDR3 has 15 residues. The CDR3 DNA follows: TGTGCCAGCAGAACAGCGGCGGTCTATAATTCACCCCTCCACTTT. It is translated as CASRTAAVYNSPLHF.

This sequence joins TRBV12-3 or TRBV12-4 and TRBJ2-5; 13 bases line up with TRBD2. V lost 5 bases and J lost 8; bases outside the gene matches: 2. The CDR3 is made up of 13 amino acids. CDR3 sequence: CASSRTSGGTQYF. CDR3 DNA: TGTGCCAGCAGTCGGACTAGCGGGGGCACCCAGTACTTC.

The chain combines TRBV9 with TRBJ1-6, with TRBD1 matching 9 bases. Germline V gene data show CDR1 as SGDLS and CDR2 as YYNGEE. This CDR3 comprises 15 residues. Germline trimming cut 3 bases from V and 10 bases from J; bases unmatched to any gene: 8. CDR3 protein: CASSDSGQGKSPLHF. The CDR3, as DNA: TGTGCCAGCAGCGACTCGGGACAGGGAAAATCACCCCTCCACTTT.

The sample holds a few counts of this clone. The CDR3 reads CASSDRGPNSPLHF. The DNA for the CDR3 is TGTGCCAGCAGCGACCGGGGCCCCAATTCACCCCTCCACTTT. The rearrangement links TRBV9 to TRBJ1-6; D possibly corresponds to TRBD1 (5 bases). Germline loops: CDR1 SGDLS, CDR2 YYNGEE. This CDR3 comprises 14 residues. V lost 3 bases and J 7 bases, leaving 11 bases between the germline ends. The entire variable domain, with the rest obtained from reference TRBV9 and TRBJ1-6, is as follows: DSGVTQTPKHLITATGQRVTLRCSPRSGDLSVYWYQQSLDQGLQFLIQYYNGEERAKGNILERFSAQQFPDLHSELNLSSLELGDSALYFCASSDRGPNSPLHFGNGTRLTVT.

The CDR3 reads CASSQDTGQAFF. Written as DNA, the CDR3 is TGTGCCAGCAGCCAAGATACGGGACAGGCCTTCTTC. The chain combines TRBV14 with TRBJ2-1; 8 bases fit TRBD1. Germline lookup yields CDR1 SGHDN and CDR2 FVKESK. V trimming: 0 bases; J trimming: 16 bases; junction bases outside the gene matches: 5. This CDR3 has 12 amino acids.

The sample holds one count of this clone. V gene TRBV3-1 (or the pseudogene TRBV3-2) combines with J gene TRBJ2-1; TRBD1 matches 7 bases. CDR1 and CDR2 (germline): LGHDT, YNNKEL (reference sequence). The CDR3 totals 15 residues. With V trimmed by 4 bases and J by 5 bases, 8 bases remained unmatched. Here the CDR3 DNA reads TGTGCCAGCAGCCTAGGGGGCGGGTCGGACAATGAGCAGTTCTTC. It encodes CASSLGGGSDNEQFF.

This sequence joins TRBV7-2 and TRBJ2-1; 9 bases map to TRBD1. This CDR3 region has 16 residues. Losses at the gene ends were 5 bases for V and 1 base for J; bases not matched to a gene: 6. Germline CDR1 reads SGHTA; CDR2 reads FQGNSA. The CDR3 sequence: CASSRLGTGSYNEQFF. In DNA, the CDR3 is TGTGCCAGCAGCCGCCTCGGGACAGGGTCCTACAATGAGCAGTTCTTC.

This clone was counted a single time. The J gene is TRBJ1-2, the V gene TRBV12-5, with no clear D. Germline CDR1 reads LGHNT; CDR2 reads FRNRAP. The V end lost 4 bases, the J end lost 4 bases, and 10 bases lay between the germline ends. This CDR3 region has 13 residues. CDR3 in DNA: TGTGCTAGTGGTTCCCCTCCGGGCTATGGCTACACCTTC. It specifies CASGSPPGYGYTF.

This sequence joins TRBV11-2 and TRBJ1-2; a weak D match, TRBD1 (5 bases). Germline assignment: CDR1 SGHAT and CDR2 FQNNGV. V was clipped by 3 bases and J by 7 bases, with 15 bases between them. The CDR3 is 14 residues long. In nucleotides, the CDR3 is TGTGCCAGCAGCTTCGACCCAGGGACCTTTGGCTACACCTTC. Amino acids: CASSFDPGTFGYTF.

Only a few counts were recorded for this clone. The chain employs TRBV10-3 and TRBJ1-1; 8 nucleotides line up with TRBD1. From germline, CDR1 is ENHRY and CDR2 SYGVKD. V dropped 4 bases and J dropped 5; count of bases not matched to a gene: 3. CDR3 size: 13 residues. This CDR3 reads CAISGQGLTEAFF. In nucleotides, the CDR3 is TGTGCCATCAGTGGACAGGGGCTGACTGAAGCTTTCTTT.

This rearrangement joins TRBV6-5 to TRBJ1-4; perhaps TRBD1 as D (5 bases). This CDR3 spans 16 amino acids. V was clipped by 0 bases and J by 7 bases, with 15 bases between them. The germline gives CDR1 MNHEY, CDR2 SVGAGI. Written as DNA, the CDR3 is TGTGCCAGCAGTTACTCCCCCCCGGGACCGGGTGAAAAACTGTTTTTT. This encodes CASSYSPPGPGEKLFF.

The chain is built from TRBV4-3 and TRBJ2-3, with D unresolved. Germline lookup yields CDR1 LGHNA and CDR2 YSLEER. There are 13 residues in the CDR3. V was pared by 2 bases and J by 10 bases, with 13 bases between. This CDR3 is CASSQTSTSAQYF. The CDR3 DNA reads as TGCGCCAGCAGCCAAACATCGACTTCGGCGCAGTATTTT.

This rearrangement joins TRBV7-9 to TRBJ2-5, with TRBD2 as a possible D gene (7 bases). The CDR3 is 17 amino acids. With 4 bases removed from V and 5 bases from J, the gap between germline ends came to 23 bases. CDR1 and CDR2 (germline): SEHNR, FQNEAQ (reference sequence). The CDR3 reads CASSSLGGGGPGETQYF. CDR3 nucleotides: TGTGCCAGCAGCTCCCTTGGAGGCGGGGGCCCCGGGGAGACCCAGTACTTC.

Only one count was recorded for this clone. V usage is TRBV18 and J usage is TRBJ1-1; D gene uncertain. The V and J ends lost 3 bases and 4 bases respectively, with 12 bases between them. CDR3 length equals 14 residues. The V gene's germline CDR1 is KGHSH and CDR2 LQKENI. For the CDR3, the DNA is TGTGCCAGCTCACCCTCTCCCGTAGCCACTGAAGCTTTCTTT. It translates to CASSPSPVATEAFF.